The 13 T cell receptor beta chains in this list originate from one sample, sequenced in a study of cytomegalovirus exposure and HLA in healthy donors. 60 Vbeta and 13 Jbeta primers were used in PCR. Method: immunoSEQ multiplex PCR; TCRdb's copy keeps in-frame clones and lacks some. The sample has about 150,000 clones, around 79% seen once; the top ten hold around 7.2%. The sequencing sample was made of PBMCs. The receptors come from a man aged 25-45 years in good health and CMV-seropositive.

V usage is TRBV30 and J usage is TRBJ2-3, with D maybe TRBD1 (5 bases). This CDR3 has 14 amino acids. The germline CDR1 and CDR2 sequences are GTSNPN and SVGIG (reference sequence). Trimming shortened V by 1 base and J by 0 bases, and 8 bases separated the two germline ends. The CDR3 is CAWSEQASTDTQYF. The DNA for the CDR3 is TGTGCCTGGAGTGAACAGGCGAGCACAGATACGCAGTATTTT.

This sequence joins TRBV27 and TRBJ2-3; TRBD2 agrees at 8 bases. The CDR3 loop spans 16 amino acids. V gave up 5 bases and J gave up 3 bases; unmatched junction bases: 10. CDR1 and CDR2 from the germline V gene are MNHEY and SMNVEV (reference sequence). The CDR3 DNA sequence: TGTGCCAGCAGTCCCACGGGCGGGGGGTTGACAGATACGCAGTATTTT. Translation: CASSPTGGGLTDTQYF.

The CDR3 DNA reads TGCAGCGCGTCAGGACAGCACGCTATCTATGGCTACACCTTC. This codes for CSASGQHAIYGYTF. The chain links TRBV29-1 to TRBJ1-2; D may be TRBD1 (6 bases). Germline CDR1 reads SQVTM; CDR2 reads ANQGSEA. The CDR3 is 14 amino acids. The germline V and J ends were trimmed by 7 bases and 4 bases, with 19 bases remaining between them.

The J gene is TRBJ2-7, the V gene TRBV2; TRBD1 agrees at 9 bases. Trimming cost V 7 bases and J 1 base; bases outside gene matches: 2. CDR1 SNHLY and CDR2 FYNNEI come from the germline V gene. The CDR3 has 13 amino acids. This CDR3 reads CASTGTGSYEQYF. The CDR3 DNA sequence: TGTGCCAGCACCGGGACAGGGTCCTACGAGCAGTACTTC.

The rearrangement uses TRBV7-9 and TRBJ1-1; TRBD1 agrees at 7 bases. Germline CDR1 SEHNR, CDR2 FQNEAQ (reference sequence). Trimming at V came to 5 bases and at J to 5 bases, leaving 5 bases not matched to a gene. The CDR3 covers 13 residues. Here the CDR3 reads CASSPTGLTEAFF. The CDR3 DNA reads TGTGCCAGCAGCCCGACAGGGTTAACTGAAGCTTTCTTT.

The rearrangement uses TRBV6-6 and TRBJ1-1, with 7 bases fitting TRBD1. Germline V gene lookup returns CDR1 MNHNY and CDR2 SVGAGI (reference sequence). This CDR3 has 16 residues. The junction had 6 bases not matched to a gene; V was cut back by 2 bases and J by 0 bases. The CDR3 region is CASSYPLTGLNTEAFF. CDR3 DNA sequence: TGTGCCAGCAGTTACCCCCTGACAGGGTTGAACACTGAAGCTTTCTTT.

In its sample, this clone was seen once. The chain has TRBV7-9 and TRBJ2-7; D may be TRBD1 (6 bases). CDR1 and CDR2 (germline): SEHNR, FQNEAQ (reference sequence). There are 13 residues in the CDR3. Trimming left V 5 bases short and J 3 bases short, with 11 bases between. CDR3 DNA: TGTGCCAGCAGCCTAGAGGGGGTCTACGAGCAGTACTTC. Encoded protein: CASSLEGVYEQYF.

The V gene is TRBV18, the J gene TRBJ2-1; 10 bases line up with TRBD2. There are 16 residues in the CDR3. The germline CDR1 and CDR2 sequences are KGHSH and LQKENI. V lost 3 bases and J lost 0; bases outside the gene matches: 2. CDR3 nucleotides: TGTGCCAGCTCACCCTGGACTAGCGGCTCCTACAATGAGCAGTTCTTC. Protein: CASSPWTSGSYNEQFF. The variable domain in full, completed from reference TRBV18 and TRBJ2-1, reads NAGVMQNPRHLVRRRGQEARLRCSPMKGHSHVYWYRQLPEEGLKFMVYLQKENIIDESGMPKERFSAEFPKEGPSILRIQQVVRGDSAAYFCASSPWTSGSYNEQFFGPGTRLTVL.

V usage is TRBV5-6 and J usage is TRBJ2-7; perhaps TRBD1 as D (6 bases). There are 13 residues in the CDR3. The ends were cut back, 5 bases at V and 2 bases at J, with 11 bases in the middle. Germline assignment: CDR1 SGHDT and CDR2 YYEEEE. The CDR3 nucleotides read TGTGCCAGCAGTCGACAGGACGCCTACGAGCAGTACTTC. Protein product: CASSRQDAYEQYF.

The V and J genes are TRBV19 and TRBJ1-1; unclear D gene. V was cut by 6 bases and J by 0 bases, with 8 bases left in between. CDR3 length: 13 residues. Germline V CDR1 and CDR2: LNHDA, SQIVND (reference sequence). The chain's CDR3 is CASRRGMNTEAFF. CDR3 nucleotide sequence: TGTGCCAGTAGACGGGGTATGAACACTGAAGCTTTCTTT.

This clone was observed a few times. The CDR3, as DNA: TGTGCCAGCAGCCCCGCGGGGGGAGCAGGCTACACCTTC. Translated, it gives CASSPAGGAGYTF. The rearrangement uses TRBV5-6 and TRBJ1-2, with D tentatively TRBD1 (5 bases). Germline values: CDR1 SGHDT, CDR2 YYEEEE. The length of the CDR3 is 13 residues. The V and J ends lost 4 bases and 8 bases respectively, with 15 bases between them.

The rearrangement joins TRBV7-9 to TRBJ1-3, with TRBD1 matching over 7 bases. This CDR3 is 15 amino acids long. Germline-derived CDR1 and CDR2 are SEHNR and FQNEAQ (reference sequence). The trim removed 0 bases at V and 6 bases at J, leaving 5 bases unmatched. As DNA, the CDR3 is TGTGCCAGCAGCTTAGCCGGAGAGGGGGCAAACACCATATATTTT. Amino acid sequence: CASSLAGEGANTIYF.

The chain carries TRBV10-3 and TRBJ2-1, with D perhaps TRBD1 (5 bases). This CDR3 comprises 16 residues. CDR1 and CDR2 from the germline V gene are ENHRY and SYGVKD. Trimming took 4 bases from V and 4 from J, leaving 17 bases between them. As DNA, the CDR3 is TGTGCCATCAGTGGGGTAATGAAGCAGGGATACAATGAGCAGTTCTTC. Amino acids: CAISGVMKQGYNEQFF.